Presented here are 19 T cell receptor beta chains from one specimen sequenced in a study of identical twins. TCRdb reprocessed the 5' RACE reads via MiXCR and lists one record per CDR3 protein. There are some 240,000 distinct CDR3 sequences in the sample; approximately 8.3% occur only once, and roughly 3% lies in the top ten. This same sample was also part of a study on yellow fever vaccine responses in identical twins.

The sequenced material came from CD8+ T cells sorted from blood. The receptors were gathered from a woman younger than 35 in good health.

This clonotype was observed a few times. This chain uses TRBV9 with TRBJ2-1; 10 nucleotides line up with TRBD2. Per the germline V gene, CDR1 is SGDLS and CDR2 is YYNGEE. This CDR3 comprises 15 residues. The ends lost 2 bases at V and 7 bases at J; junction bases unmatched: 6. DNA for the CDR3: TGTGCCAGCAGCGTGGCTAGCGGGGGCTCGAATGAGCAGTTCTTC. Its protein product is CASSVASGGSNEQFF.

V gene TRBV2 combines with J gene TRBJ2-5, with TRBD2 identical over 7 bases. J was trimmed by 5 bases and V by 0 bases; bases with no gene match: 6. Germline CDR1 reads SNHLY; CDR2 reads FYNNEI. The CDR3 consists of 15 residues. CDR3 DNA sequence: TGTGCCAGCAGTGAAGCCGCTAGCGGAGGGGAGACCCAGTACTTC. This encodes CASSEAASGGETQYF.

This clonotype was counted a few times. The CDR3: CSARDRGANSGNTIYF. DNA for the CDR3: TGCAGTGCTAGAGATAGAGGGGCCAACTCTGGAAACACCATATATTTT. The gene calls are TRBV20-1 and TRBJ1-3; weak D call: TRBD1 (5 bases). From germline, CDR1 is DFQATT and CDR2 SNEGSKA (reference sequence). There are 16 residues in the CDR3. The V gene lost 0 bases and the J gene lost 0 bases, with 12 bases spanning the gap.

This clonotype has a count of ten or more. This chain uses TRBV7-3 with TRBJ2-2; a weak D match, TRBD1 (5 bases). The CDR3 loop spans 17 amino acids. Per germline, CDR1 SGHTA and CDR2 FQGTGA. Trimming removed 5 bases at V and 0 bases at J, with 16 bases between. CDR3 protein: CASSPRGSDANTGELFF. The CDR3 nucleotides read TGTGCCAGCAGCCCTAGGGGTTCAGACGCGAACACCGGGGAGCTGTTTTTT.

The chain links TRBV7-6 to TRBJ2-1; possibly TRBD2 for D (5 bases). The V gene's germline CDR1 is SGHVS and CDR2 FNYEAQ. The CDR3 has 14 residues. Trimming removed 4 bases from V and 9 bases from J, with 16 bases in between. CDR3 sequence reads: CASSSSRTRSEQFF. The CDR3 DNA follows: TGTGCCAGCAGCTCTAGCCGGACGCGGAGTGAGCAGTTCTTC.

This clonotype occurred a few times. The chain recombines TRBV20-1 with TRBJ2-1, with D hard to call. The germline V and J ends were trimmed by 2 bases and 4 bases, with 9 bases remaining between them. The germline V gene encodes CDR1 DFQATT and CDR2 SNEGSKA (reference sequence). The CDR3 has 13 residues. CDR3 DNA: TGCAGTGCTAGACAGGTCCAATACAATGAGCAGTTCTTC. Its protein product is CSARQVQYNEQFF.

This rearrangement joins TRBV9 to TRBJ2-2; D remains unclear. In germline, CDR1 is SGDLS, CDR2 YYNGEE. The CDR3 runs to 19 residues. Trimming shortened V by 1 base and J by 0 bases, and 19 bases separated the two germline ends. For the CDR3, the DNA is TGTGCCAGCAGCGTAAACCCTTATCTCCCCACCGCGAACACCGGGGAGCTGTTTTTT. Translation: CASSVNPYLPTANTGELFF.

This clonotype appeared many times. It is likely a read error, because the conserved phenylalanine at the end of the CDR3 is missing. The chain combines TRBV5-6 with TRBJ2-7; tentative D call: TRBD2 (6 bases). CDR3 length: 13 amino acids. The germline V gene encodes CDR1 SGHDT and CDR2 YYEEEE. V was trimmed by 2 bases and J by 0 bases, leaving 6 bases between them. CDR3 residues: CASSFGSSYEQYL. The CDR3 DNA reads TGTGCCAGCAGCTTCGGGAGCTCCTACGAGCAGTACTTG.

This clonotype was counted a few times. A read error may account for a junction end that differs from germline. Written as DNA, the CDR3 is TGTGCCAGCAGGGCCGGGACTAGCGGGCGTATGGATTTT. Translation gives CASRAGTSGRMDF. The genes are TRBV25-1 and TRBJ2-3; TRBD2 agrees at 12 bases. Germline CDR1 reads MGHDK; CDR2 reads SYGVNS. This CDR3 contains 13 residues.

The chain joins TRBV3-1 to TRBJ2-7; D perhaps matches TRBD1 (6 bases). Per the germline V gene, CDR1 is LGHDT and CDR2 is YNNKEL (reference sequence). The germline V and J ends were trimmed by 4 bases and 8 bases, with 21 bases remaining between them. The CDR3 has 15 amino acids. The CDR3 nucleotides are TGTGCCAGCAGCCTAGTCGTGGACAGCCCCTTTCAGCAGTACTTC. Amino acids: CASSLVVDSPFQQYF.

The chain uses TRBV20-1 and TRBJ2-7; 9 bases line up with TRBD2. The CDR3 runs 17 residues. Germline-derived CDR1 and CDR2 are DFQATT and SNEGSKA (reference sequence). V lost 3 bases, J lost 2 bases, and 14 bases stayed unmatched. Written as DNA, the CDR3 is TGCAGTGCTAGTAACCCTCCGAAGCGGGGGGTGACCTACGAGCAGTACTTC. Encoded protein: CSASNPPKRGVTYEQYF.

This clonotype was picked up many times. V is TRBV27 and J is TRBJ2-7; D remains unclear. Trimming pared 5 bases from V and 3 bases from J, leaving 14 bases between. Looked up from germline, CDR1 is MNHEY and CDR2 is SMNVEV (reference sequence). The CDR3 is 14 amino acids. CDR3 sequence reads: CASSATGPDYEQYF. The CDR3 coding sequence is TGTGCCAGCAGTGCAACCGGGCCTGACTACGAGCAGTACTTC.

The chain is built from TRBV9 and TRBJ2-7, with D maybe TRBD2 (6 bases). Germline loops: CDR1 SGDLS, CDR2 YYNGEE. The CDR3 loop spans 15 amino acids. The germline V and J ends were trimmed by 5 bases and 2 bases, with 17 bases remaining between them. CDR3 nucleotide sequence: TGTGCCAGCAGTGAAGGATTAGCGGACCCCTACGAGCAGTACTTC. It is translated as CASSEGLADPYEQYF.

This clonotype was observed a few times. V usage is TRBV9 and J usage is TRBJ2-7; either TRBD1 or TRBD2 may fit D (5 bases each). The CDR3 sequence is 13 residues long. Per germline, CDR1 SGDLS and CDR2 YYNGEE. The germline V and J ends were trimmed by 3 bases and 3 bases, with 10 bases remaining between them. This CDR3 is CASSDRDHYEQYF. CDR3 nucleotide sequence: TGTGCCAGCAGCGACCGGGACCACTACGAGCAGTACTTC.

The rearrangement links TRBV10-1 to TRBJ2-4; 10 bases align to TRBD2. This CDR3 contains 19 residues. Unmatched junction bases numbered 19, after V lost 3 bases and J lost 8 bases. Germline V lookup: CDR1 WNHNN, CDR2 SYGVQD (reference sequence). CDR3 in amino acids: CASSDWAAGGPSRMDIQYF. The CDR3 region has the DNA TGCGCCAGCAGTGATTGGGCAGCGGGAGGGCCTAGCCGTATGGACATTCAGTACTTC.

At least ten counts were recorded for this clonotype. V and J are TRBV4-1 and TRBJ2-7, with 8 bases identical to TRBD2. The germline gives CDR1 MGHRA, CDR2 YSYEKL. This CDR3 spans 16 amino acids. V lost 0 bases and J lost 3; bases outside the gene matches: 7. CDR3 sequence reads: CASSQDSGTFYYEQYF. CDR3 nucleotide sequence: TGCGCCAGCAGCCAAGATAGCGGGACTTTTTACTACGAGCAGTACTTC.

V and J are TRBV10-1 and TRBJ2-1; 7 positions match TRBD1. This CDR3 has 16 amino acids. Germline CDR1 reads WNHNN; CDR2 reads SYGVQD (reference sequence). V lost 2 bases to trimming and J lost 4 bases; unmatched junction nucleotides: 8. DNA of the CDR3: TGCGCCAGCAGTGAGGATACGGGACAGATGTACAATGAGCAGTTCTTC. Its translation is CASSEDTGQMYNEQFF.

This clonotype was seen at least ten times. The chain carries TRBV4-1 and TRBJ2-7; D not certain. The CDR3 has 13 amino acids. The germline V gene encodes CDR1 MGHRA and CDR2 YSYEKL. The germline V and J ends were trimmed by 0 bases and 10 bases, with 13 bases remaining between them. Here the CDR3 reads CASSQEDAAIQYF. Written as DNA, the CDR3 is TGCGCCAGCAGCCAAGAGGATGCAGCGATCCAGTACTTC.

The table lists this clonotype with a few counts. The V and J genes are TRBV6-5 and TRBJ2-7, with a weak D call TRBD2 (6 bases). There are 15 residues in the CDR3. Germline loops: CDR1 MNHEY, CDR2 SVGAGI. V was pared by 0 bases and J by 7 bases, with 16 bases between. The DNA of the CDR3 is TGTGCCAGCAGTTACTCGACTAGTGGGAAGGGGGAGCAGTACTTC. Its translation: CASSYSTSGKGEQYF.